These 28 T cell receptor beta chains originate from one sample sequenced in a study of OX40 agonist ivuxolimab in advanced cancers. Sequencing was performed with immunoSEQ multiplex PCR; in TCRdb, only in-frame clones are kept and a portion is missing. The data hold tens of thousands of clones, with 70% to 90% observed a single time. This specimen consisted of CD4+ or CD8+ T cells sorted from blood, obtained in a trial of the OX40 agonist ivuxolimab. These receptor sequences come from an adult with an advanced solid tumor such as melanoma, head and neck, liver or kidney cancer.

The chain links TRBV28 to TRBJ2-3; 13 bases are shared with TRBD2. The CDR3 spans 16 residues. The V gene's germline CDR1 is MDHEN and CDR2 SYDVKM. J was trimmed by 4 bases and V by 4 bases; bases with no gene match: 5. Here the CDR3 DNA reads TGTGCCAGCAGTTCTCGACTAGCGGGAGGCTCAGATACGCAGTATTTT. Its translation is CASSSRLAGGSDTQYF.

This clone turned up a few times. V and J are TRBV18 and TRBJ1-1, with a weak D call TRBD1 (5 bases). The germline V gene has CDR1 KGHSH and CDR2 LQKENI. Between the trimmed V and J ends, which lost 4 bases and 0 bases, there was a span of 15 bases. The CDR3 runs to 16 residues. The CDR3 loop reads CASSQNKGYMNTEAFF. CDR3 nucleotide sequence: TGTGCCAGCTCACAGAATAAGGGGTACATGAACACTGAAGCTTTCTTT.

The V call is TRBV25-1, the J call TRBJ1-1; D ambiguous. The length of the CDR3 is 11 residues. Trimming stripped 3 bases from V and 7 bases from J, with 6 bases between. Per the germline V gene, CDR1 is MGHDK and CDR2 is SYGVNS. The CDR3 bases are TGTGCCAGCAGTGAGGGCTTTGAAGCTTTCTTT. Translating gives CASSEGFEAFF.

The V call is TRBV5-5, the J call TRBJ1-2, with TRBD1 as a possible D gene (5 bases). Germline CDR1 SGHKS, CDR2 YYEKEE (reference sequence). V lost 3 bases and J lost 5, with 20 bases in between. The CDR3 is 16 residues long. The CDR3 sequence is CASSSPGPSPFYGYTF. For the CDR3, the DNA is TGTGCCAGCAGCTCCCCGGGACCCTCCCCCTTTTATGGCTACACCTTC.

Notes on this clone: The same CDR3 arises from other DNA sequences in this sample as well. The chain is built from TRBV5-4 and TRBJ1-3; D uncertain. The V gene lost 4 bases and the J gene lost 4 bases, with 12 bases spanning the gap. CDR1 is SGHNT, CDR2 YYREEE, per germline (reference sequence). The CDR3 runs 14 residues. CDR3 nucleotides: TGTGCCAGCAGCCTGGAACTGGGGGGAAACACCATATATTTT. Amino acid sequence: CASSLELGGNTIYF.

This chain connects TRBV5-6 to TRBJ2-7, with 7 nucleotides matching TRBD1. J was trimmed by 6 bases and V by 4 bases; bases with no gene match: 13. Germline-derived CDR1 and CDR2 are SGHDT and YYEEEE. This CDR3 is 15 amino acids long. CDR3 DNA: TGTGCCAGCAGCCGCAGCGGACAGGTTAGGGGCGAGCAGTACTTC. Its translation is CASSRSGQVRGEQYF.

The chain carries TRBV6-6 and TRBJ2-2; tentatively, D is TRBD1 (6 bases). This CDR3 has 15 residues. Germline lookup yields CDR1 MNHNY and CDR2 SVGAGI (reference sequence). V was trimmed by 3 bases and J by 3 bases, leaving 11 bases between them. The CDR3: CASSYYREDTGELFF. The CDR3 region has the DNA TGTGCCAGCAGTTATTACAGGGAAGACACCGGGGAGCTGTTTTTT.

This clone was recorded once. V gene TRBV7-2 combines with J gene TRBJ2-7, with 11 bases lining up with TRBD2. CDR3 length: 17 residues. V shed 2 bases, J shed 2 bases, and the junction held 8 bases outside the gene matches. CDR1 and CDR2 from the germline V gene are SGHTA and FQGNSA. CDR3 DNA sequence: TGTGCCAGCAGCTTACGAAGACTAGCGGGGACACCCTACGAGCAGTACTTC. Translation: CASSLRRLAGTPYEQYF.

The chain joins TRBV7-9 to TRBJ2-7, with 9 bases aligning to TRBD1. The CDR3 spans 14 residues. With V trimmed by 5 bases and J by 4 bases, 6 bases remained unmatched. CDR1 is SEHNR and CDR2 is FQNEAQ in the germline V gene (reference sequence). The CDR3 spells CASSPRDRAYEQYF. The CDR3 bases are TGTGCCAGCAGCCCCCGGGACAGGGCTTACGAGCAGTACTTC.

The CDR3, as DNA: TGTGCCTGGAGCCGTCCCAGCTTCCCTTACAATGAGCAGTTCTTC. Translation: CAWSRPSFPYNEQFF. The J gene is TRBJ2-1, the V gene TRBV30; the D is unclear. Trimming cost V 3 bases and J 4 bases, with 16 bases left between them. This CDR3 contains 15 residues. Germline values: CDR1 GTSNPN, CDR2 SVGIG (reference sequence).

As to this clone: Other nucleotide sequences in the sample specify the same CDR3. V and J are TRBV28 and TRBJ2-5, with 9 bases lining up with TRBD2. V trimming: 5 bases; J trimming: 2 bases; junction bases outside the gene matches: 3. Germline V gene lookup returns CDR1 MDHEN and CDR2 SYDVKM. This CDR3 spans 14 amino acids. The CDR3 DNA sequence: TGTGCCAGCAGTCTTCTAGCGGGGCAAGAGACCCAGTACTTC. Translating gives CASSLLAGQETQYF.

The chain combines TRBV29-1 with TRBJ2-1; 8 bases are shared with TRBD1. Germline V gene sequence: CDR1 SQVTM, CDR2 ANQGSEA. The CDR3 has 15 amino acids. Unmatched junction bases numbered 9, after V lost 4 bases and J lost 4 bases. CDR3 coding DNA: TGCAGCGTTGGGTCTCGGGACAGGATTTACAATGAGCAGTTCTTC. It encodes CSVGSRDRIYNEQFF.

This chain uses TRBV19 with TRBJ2-1; D unresolved. V lost 1 base and J 12 bases, leaving 10 bases between the germline ends. CDR1 is LNHDA and CDR2 is SQIVND in the germline V gene (reference sequence). The CDR3 contains 12 residues. This CDR3 is CASSIGDRAQFF. CDR3 DNA: TGTGCCAGTAGTATAGGGGATCGGGCGCAGTTCTTC.

The chain has TRBV18 and TRBJ2-3, with no clear D. Germline CDR1 is KGHSH and CDR2 is LQKENI. The length of the CDR3 is 17 residues. V was trimmed by 4 bases and J by 2 bases, leaving 19 bases between them. The DNA of the CDR3 is TGTGCCAGCTCACGAACCGTATTTGGTCTGGACACAGATACGCAGTATTTT. This sequence encodes CASSRTVFGLDTDTQYF.

This sequence joins TRBV15 and TRBJ2-5, with D perhaps given as TRBD1 or TRBD2 (7 bases each). V lost 5 bases and J 4 bases, leaving 26 bases between the germline ends. This CDR3 region has 18 residues. Germline V gives CDR1 LNHNV, CDR2 YYDKDF (reference sequence). The CDR3 nucleotides read TGTGCCACCAGCTGGAGGGGAGGGGGCGACGTTGTGGGAGAGACCCAGTACTTC. Translating gives CATSWRGGGDVVGETQYF.

The chain uses TRBV28 and TRBJ2-7, with D unclear. This CDR3 spans 13 amino acids. Germline loops: CDR1 MDHEN, CDR2 SYDVKM. V gave up 3 bases and J gave up 3 bases, with 9 bases separating them. CDR3 protein: CASSLNWGYEQYF. Here the CDR3 DNA reads TGTGCCAGCAGTTTGAATTGGGGCTACGAGCAGTACTTC.

The chain carries TRBV6-1 and TRBJ2-1; D unclear. CDR1 and CDR2 from the germline V gene are MNHNS and SASEGT. CDR3 length: 14 residues. Trimming stripped 5 bases from V and 15 bases from J, with 23 bases between. CDR3 protein: CASSREIGPYKLFF. Here the CDR3 DNA reads TGTGCCAGCAGTCGCGAGATAGGGCCATATAAGCTGTTCTTC.

The CDR3 DNA reads TGCGCCAGCAGCCAAGTAATGACTAGCGGGGGGGCGGGAACAGATACGCAGTATTTT. It translates to CASSQVMTSGGAGTDTQYF. The chain carries TRBV4-1 and TRBJ2-3; TRBD2 matches at 14 bases. The CDR3 is made up of 19 amino acids. Losses at the gene ends were 1 base for V and 3 bases for J; bases not matched to a gene: 9. Per germline, CDR1 MGHRA and CDR2 YSYEKL.

Only one count was recorded for this clone. The rearrangement joins TRBV27 to TRBJ2-3; TRBD2 aligns across 7 bases. The CDR3 extends over 15 amino acids. V lost 6 bases to trimming and J lost 1 base; unmatched junction nucleotides: 7. CDR1 and CDR2 from the germline V gene are MNHEY and SMNVEV (reference sequence). CDR3 coding DNA: TGTGCCAGCAGGACTGGACTAGTCGGCACAGATACGCAGTATTTT. It yields the protein CASRTGLVGTDTQYF.

The chain links TRBV28 to TRBJ2-1, with D possibly being TRBD1 or TRBD2 (6 bases each). The CDR3 sequence is 16 residues long. V shed 7 bases and J shed 5 bases, with 21 bases lying between them. The germline V gene has CDR1 MDHEN and CDR2 SYDVKM. The DNA of the CDR3 is TGTGCCAGCATCAAAGGGGGGCGGCGTGGAAACAATGAGCAGTTCTTC. Protein sequence: CASIKGGRRGNNEQFF. Full variable domain (missing parts from reference TRBV28 and TRBJ2-1): DVKVTQSSRYLVKRTGEKVFLECVQDMDHENMFWYRQDPGLGLRLIYFSYDVKMKEKGDIPEGYSVSREKKERFSLILESASTNQTSMYLCASIKGGRRGNNEQFFGPGTRLTVL.

The chain couples TRBV7-8 to TRBJ1-5, with unresolved D. The CDR3 has 17 amino acids. The V gene lost 2 bases and the J gene lost 0 bases, with 14 bases spanning the gap. CDR1 and CDR2 from the germline V gene are SGHVS and FQNEAQ. The CDR3 spells CASSLRVPFYSNQPQHF. The CDR3 DNA is TGTGCCAGCAGCTTACGGGTGCCCTTTTATAGCAATCAGCCCCAGCATTTT.

As concerns this clone: Distinct nucleotide sequences in the sample also encode this CDR3. The chain carries TRBV13 and TRBJ2-3, with D uncertain. Trimming pared 3 bases from V and 2 bases from J, leaving 9 bases between. CDR3 length: 14 residues. Germline values: CDR1 PRHDT, CDR2 FYEKMQ (reference sequence). The CDR3 protein is CASSLPRTTDTQYF. CDR3 DNA: TGTGCCAGCAGCTTGCCTAGGACCACAGATACGCAGTATTTT.

The rearrangement joins TRBV7-6 to TRBJ1-2; weak D call: TRBD1 (6 bases). The CDR3 is made up of 13 amino acids. V lost 5 bases and J lost 1, with 8 bases in between. In germline, CDR1 is SGHVS, CDR2 FNYEAQ. DNA of the CDR3: TGTGCCAGCAGCCCGGACAGTAACTATGGCTACACCTTC. It yields the protein CASSPDSNYGYTF.

The chain links TRBV18 to TRBJ2-7, with D perhaps TRBD1 or TRBD2 (5 bases each). V was pared by 2 bases and J by 2 bases, with 10 bases between. The CDR3 extends over 14 amino acids. CDR1 is KGHSH and CDR2 is LQKENI in the germline V gene. CDR3 sequence reads: CASSPGLGAYEQYF. The CDR3 DNA reads TGTGCCAGCTCACCAGGTCTGGGGGCCTACGAGCAGTACTTC.

V and J are TRBV29-1 and TRBJ2-7, with TRBD2 identical over 10 bases. The CDR3 is made up of 13 amino acids. Trimming removed 6 bases from V and 5 bases from J; junction bases left unmatched: 7. The germline gives CDR1 SQVTM, CDR2 ANQGSEA. This CDR3 reads CSVAGGPGDEQYF. The CDR3 region has the DNA TGCAGCGTAGCGGGAGGGCCCGGTGACGAGCAGTACTTC.

The chain uses TRBV10-3 and TRBJ1-5; TRBD1 matches at 10 bases. Germline V lookup: CDR1 ENHRY, CDR2 SYGVKD. J gave up 2 bases and V 1 base, and 2 bases lay outside the gene matches. The CDR3 is 16 residues long. The CDR3 region has the DNA TGTGCCATCAGTGAGTACGGGACAGGGGGCAATCAGCCCCAGCATTTT. Protein: CAISEYGTGGNQPQHF.

This clone was found many times. The rearrangement uses TRBV2 and TRBJ1-5; 8 bases are shared with TRBD1. Germline assignment: CDR1 SNHLY and CDR2 FYNNEI. The CDR3 sequence is 16 residues long. V was pared by 8 bases and J by 3 bases, with 12 bases of the junction left unmatched. CDR3 bases: TGTGCCAGCGGCGGCAGGACAGGGACCCACAATCAGCCCCAGCATTTT. Its translation: CASGGRTGTHNQPQHF. The complete variable domain, with remaining parts taken from reference TRBV2 and TRBJ1-5, reads EPEVTQTPSHQVTQMGQEVILRCVPISNHLYFYWYRQILGQKVEFLVSFYNNEISEKSEIFDDQFSVERPDGSNFTLKIRSTKLEDSAMYFCASGGRTGTHNQPQHFGDGTRLSIL.

This clone was picked up one time. This sequence joins TRBV6-5 and TRBJ2-5, with a weak D call TRBD2 (6 bases). Per the germline V gene, CDR1 is MNHEY and CDR2 is SVGAGI. Between the trimmed V and J ends, which lost 8 bases and 0 bases, there was a span of 10 bases. CDR3 length: 13 amino acids. CDR3 coding DNA: TGTGCCAGCCGGCCGGGGGACCAAGAGACCCAGTACTTC. Its translation is CASRPGDQETQYF.